What follows are 32 T cell receptor beta chains derived from one specimen sequenced in a study of identical twins. TCRdb recomputed calls from the 5' RACE reads with MiXCR, one row per CDR3 protein. Of about 190,000 distinct CDR3 sequences in the sample, more than 15% are singletons; the top ten hold roughly two fifths. This sample was shared with a second study, whose subject was T cells expressing NK-cell markers.

The sequenced material came from CD8+ T cells sorted from blood. The receptors derive from a woman aged 18-30 years in good health.

The sample holds a few counts of this clonotype. This chain uses TRBV12-3 or TRBV12-4 with TRBJ1-1, with D possibly TRBD1 on 5 matching bases. V dropped 7 bases and J dropped 6 bases, with 15 bases sitting between them. The CDR3 is 13 residues long. The CDR3 DNA is TGTGCCAGCACCCCGTCAGGGTGGGCTGAAGCTTTCTTT. As protein: CASTPSGWAEAFF.

This chain joins TRBV12-3 or TRBV12-4 and TRBJ2-2, with TRBD1 identical over 11 bases. This CDR3 region has 17 residues. Losses at the gene ends were 5 bases for V and 2 bases for J; bases not matched to a gene: 7. CDR3 DNA sequence: TGTGCCAGCAGTAACCCGGGACAGGGGGGAAACACCGGGGAGCTGTTTTTT. Translating gives CASSNPGQGGNTGELFF.

The chain joins TRBV15 to TRBJ2-7; 7 bases align to TRBD1. Per the germline V gene, CDR1 is LNHNV and CDR2 is YYDKDF (reference sequence). V shed 1 base, J shed 3 bases, and the junction held 6 bases outside the gene matches. The CDR3 loop spans 15 amino acids. CDR3 loop: CATSRGQGNRYEQYF. CDR3 coding DNA: TGTGCCACCAGCAGAGGACAGGGAAACCGCTACGAGCAGTACTTC.

A few counts support this clonotype. The V and J genes are TRBV4-1 and TRBJ2-7; D not resolved. In germline, CDR1 is MGHRA, CDR2 YSYEKL. CDR3 size: 13 residues. Trimming took off 0 bases at V and 4 bases at J, with 7 bases between the two ends. The CDR3 bases are TGCGCCAGCAGCCAAGAAAGCAATTACGAGCAGTACTTC. This translates into CASSQESNYEQYF.

There are a few counts of this clonotype. The chain combines TRBV11-3 with TRBJ2-7; D gene uncertain. Germline CDR1 SGHNT, CDR2 YENEEA. Trimming removed 3 bases at V and 6 bases at J, with 12 bases between. This CDR3 has 13 amino acids. CDR3: CASSFPPASEQYF. CDR3 nucleotide sequence: TGTGCCAGCAGCTTCCCCCCCGCGAGCGAGCAGTACTTC.

This clonotype was picked up a small number of times. The chain couples TRBV9 to TRBJ1-3; the match to TRBD1 covers 7 bases. V shed 3 bases and J 9 bases; nucleotides not matched to a gene: 15. This CDR3 comprises 16 residues. Germline V gene sequence: CDR1 SGDLS, CDR2 YYNGEE. CDR3 loop: CASSGILRQGLATIYF. As DNA, the CDR3 is TGTGCCAGCAGCGGTATCCTGAGACAGGGCTTGGCCACCATATATTTT.

This clonotype was seen a handful of times. The chain is built from TRBV20-1 and TRBJ2-7, with a weak D call TRBD1 (7 bases). Germline V gene sequence: CDR1 DFQATT, CDR2 SNEGSKA (reference sequence). V lost 2 bases and J 3 bases, leaving 14 bases between the germline ends. This CDR3 spans 14 amino acids. For the CDR3, the DNA is TGCAGTGCTAGAAATGCGGGACAGAACTACGAGCAGTACTTC. Amino acid sequence: CSARNAGQNYEQYF.

This clonotype was detected a few times. This chain connects TRBV20-1 to TRBJ2-1; TRBD1 matches at 7 bases. Germline CDR1 and CDR2: DFQATT and SNEGSKA (reference sequence). The CDR3 totals 15 residues. After removal of 5 bases from V and 5 bases from J, the junction contained 12 bases not matched to a gene. The CDR3 DNA reads as TGCAGTGCTTCTACTTATCGGGACAGCAACAATGAGCAGTTCTTC. Translation gives CSASTYRDSNNEQFF.

The chain uses TRBV12-3 or TRBV12-4 and TRBJ2-2, with D possibly called TRBD1 or TRBD2 (5 bases each). CDR3 length: 13 residues. The V and J ends lost 6 bases and 6 bases respectively, with 11 bases between them. CDR3 in amino acids: CASSREGSGELFF. The CDR3 DNA reads as TGTGCCAGCAGCCGCGAGGGGTCCGGGGAGCTGTTTTTT.

The chain combines TRBV7-2 with TRBJ2-5; possibly TRBD1 or TRBD2 for D (5 bases each). V was pared by 3 bases and J by 5 bases, with 13 bases between. Germline V lookup: CDR1 SGHTA, CDR2 FQGNSA. The CDR3 runs to 14 residues. The CDR3 nucleotides are TGTGCCAGCAGCTTCACGGGGCCGGGGGAGACCCAGTACTTC. This translates into CASSFTGPGETQYF.

The chain uses TRBV12-5 and TRBJ2-3; D is unclear. Germline CDR1 and CDR2: LGHNT and FRNRAP. Trimming shortened V by 1 base and J by 6 bases, and 8 bases separated the two germline ends. CDR3 length: 13 amino acids. CDR3 bases: TGTGCTAGTGGTTTGGGCAAGGCGGATACGCAGTATTTT. Residues: CASGLGKADTQYF.

The sample holds a few counts of this clonotype. CDR3 residues: CAISLDRGDEKLFF. CDR3 DNA: TGTGCCATCAGTCTGGACAGGGGTGATGAAAAACTGTTTTTT. V gene TRBV10-3 combines with J gene TRBJ1-4; 9 nucleotides line up with TRBD1. The CDR3 length is 14 residues. V lost 5 bases and J lost 6; bases outside the gene matches: 4. Germline V gene data show CDR1 as ENHRY and CDR2 as SYGVKD.

The table lists this clonotype with a few counts. The chain combines TRBV9 with TRBJ2-1, with D possibly being TRBD2 (7 bases). V was pared by 1 base and J by 7 bases, with 15 bases between. The CDR3 has 15 amino acids. Per the germline V gene, CDR1 is SGDLS and CDR2 is YYNGEE. The CDR3 region is CASSVYGGGRNEQFF. The DNA of the CDR3 is TGTGCCAGCAGCGTATATGGCGGGGGCAGAAATGAGCAGTTCTTC.

The V gene is TRBV11-2, the J gene TRBJ2-5, with 9 bases identical to TRBD1. The CDR3 consists of 16 residues. Germline V lookup: CDR1 SGHAT, CDR2 FQNNGV. V shed 6 bases, J shed 2 bases, and the junction held 10 bases outside the gene matches. The DNA for the CDR3 is TGTGCCAGCAGTTCTACCGGGACAGGGCGGCAAGAGACCCAGTACTTC. This sequence encodes CASSSTGTGRQETQYF.

The rearrangement joins TRBV14 to TRBJ2-1; D gene unclear. CDR3 size: 14 residues. V was shortened by 0 bases and J by 0 bases, with 3 bases between the two germline ends. Germline V CDR1 and CDR2: SGHDN, FVKESK. For the CDR3, the DNA is TGTGCCAGCAGCCAAGAAGACTCCTACAATGAGCAGTTCTTC. Encoded protein: CASSQEDSYNEQFF.

The table lists this clonotype with a few counts. The chain uses TRBV7-8 and TRBJ2-3; the D is unclear. The V and J ends lost 5 bases and 6 bases respectively, with 18 bases between them. From germline, CDR1 is SGHVS and CDR2 FQNEAQ. This CDR3 comprises 15 residues. CDR3 loop: CASSPGPTWGDTQYF. DNA of the CDR3: TGTGCCAGCAGCCCTGGACCCACATGGGGTGATACGCAGTATTTT.

This clonotype occurred many times. The chain has TRBV12-3 or TRBV12-4 and TRBJ2-5; tentative D call: TRBD1 (5 bases). CDR3 length: 14 amino acids. The V and J ends lost 3 bases and 4 bases respectively, with 12 bases between them. CDR3 nucleotides: TGTGCCAGCAGTTTGGTGGGGCAGAGAGAGACCCAGTACTTC. Protein: CASSLVGQRETQYF.

This clonotype appeared many times. This rearrangement joins TRBV7-9 to TRBJ2-2, with D perhaps TRBD2 (6 bases). This CDR3 spans 13 amino acids. V gave up 7 bases and J gave up 0 bases, with 6 bases separating them. Per germline, CDR1 SEHNR and CDR2 FQNEAQ (reference sequence). The CDR3 reads CASTGANTGELFF. The CDR3 region has the DNA TGTGCCAGCACGGGAGCGAACACCGGGGAGCTGTTTTTT.

This clonotype appeared a few times. The chain uses TRBV7-9 and TRBJ2-4; D ambiguous. Germline CDR1 reads SEHNR; CDR2 reads FQNEAQ (reference sequence). CDR3 length: 14 amino acids. The V end was cut by 7 bases, the J end by 0 bases, with 10 bases between. The CDR3 here is CASTRALAKNIQYF. CDR3 nucleotides: TGTGCCAGCACCCGGGCTTTAGCCAAAAACATTCAGTACTTC.

Many counts were recorded for this clonotype. The chain is built from TRBV6-1 and TRBJ2-1; tentative D call: TRBD2 (6 bases). The CDR3 extends over 15 amino acids. The V and J ends lost 6 bases and 0 bases respectively, with 12 bases between them. The germline CDR1 and CDR2 sequences are MNHNS and SASEGT. As DNA, the CDR3 is TGTGCCAGCAGAAATATGGGGGGCTCCTACAATGAGCAGTTCTTC. Translation: CASRNMGGSYNEQFF.

The chain carries TRBV6-4 and TRBJ2-7; no clear D gene. There are 13 residues in the CDR3. V lost 0 bases, J lost 3 bases, and 6 bases lay in between. Germline CDR1 and CDR2: MRHNA and SNTAGT. This CDR3 is CASSDSGVYEQYF. The CDR3 DNA follows: TGTGCCAGCAGTGACTCAGGAGTCTACGAGCAGTACTTC.

This clonotype was observed a few times. This rearrangement joins TRBV7-9 to TRBJ2-1; unclear D gene. V lost 5 bases, J lost 9 bases, and 11 bases lay in between. The CDR3 consists of 12 residues. Germline loops: CDR1 SEHNR, CDR2 FQNEAQ (reference sequence). The CDR3 DNA sequence: TGTGCCAGCAGCCCTCTTAAGGGTGAGCAGTTCTTC. This codes for CASSPLKGEQFF.

This clonotype was observed many times. V gene TRBV14 combines with J gene TRBJ2-1; no definite D call. V lost 4 bases, J lost 10 bases, and 17 bases lay in between. The CDR3 covers 14 residues. Germline CDR1 reads SGHDN; CDR2 reads FVKESK. DNA for the CDR3: TGTGCCAGCAGCCGCACTCGCTACCTGTCCGAGCAGTTCTTC. It encodes CASSRTRYLSEQFF.

The chain carries TRBV2 and TRBJ1-2; TRBD1 is a possible D gene (5 bases). Trimming removed 3 bases from V and 13 bases from J, with 9 bases in between. The CDR3 length is 10 residues. Per germline, CDR1 SNHLY and CDR2 FYNNEI. CDR3 in amino acids: CASSDGAGTF. CDR3 in DNA: TGTGCCAGCAGTGACGGGGCCGGCACCTTC.

V usage is TRBV29-1 and J usage is TRBJ2-7; a weak D match, TRBD2 (6 bases). CDR1 is SQVTM and CDR2 is ANQGSEA in the germline V gene. This CDR3 spans 10 amino acids. V was clipped by 5 bases and J by 5 bases, with 7 bases between them. The CDR3 loop reads CSVWTNEQYF. CDR3 sequence (DNA): TGCAGCGTTTGGACTAACGAGCAGTACTTC.

The genes are TRBV11-2 and TRBJ2-2; D ambiguous. This CDR3 is 12 amino acids long. Germline assignment: CDR1 SGHAT and CDR2 FQNNGV. The V end was cut by 10 bases, the J end by 1 base, with 7 bases between. CDR3 in DNA: TGTGCCAACAGTTGGAACACCGGGGAGCTGTTTTTT. Translating gives CANSWNTGELFF. Filled out from reference TRBV11-2 and TRBJ2-2, the complete variable domain reads EAGVAQSPRYKIIEKRQSVAFWCNPISGHATLYWYQQILGQGPKLLIQFQNNGVVDDSQLPKDRFSAERLKGVDSTLKIQPAKLEDSAVYLCANSWNTGELFFGEGSRLTVL.

V gene TRBV27 combines with J gene TRBJ2-2, with D perhaps matching TRBD2 (6 bases). V was pared by 3 bases and J by 4 bases, with 15 bases between. Germline V CDR1 and CDR2: MNHEY, SMNVEV (reference sequence). CDR3 size: 16 residues. Here the CDR3 reads CASSFYAQRATGELFF. The CDR3 bases are TGTGCCAGCAGTTTTTACGCCCAGCGGGCCACCGGGGAGCTGTTTTTT.

In its sample, this clonotype was seen a few times. The rearrangement uses TRBV6-1 and TRBJ2-7; 7 bases fit TRBD1. The CDR3 is made up of 15 amino acids. J gave up 4 bases and V 4 bases, and 10 bases lay outside the gene matches. Germline-derived CDR1 and CDR2 are MNHNS and SASEGT. Here the CDR3 DNA reads TGTGCCAGCAGTGGACCAATAACAGGGGAGTACGAGCAGTACTTC. It yields the protein CASSGPITGEYEQYF.

The chain is built from TRBV4-1 and TRBJ2-1, with D perhaps matching TRBD1 (6 bases). CDR1 is MGHRA, CDR2 YSYEKL, per germline. The CDR3 loop spans 14 amino acids. The V and J ends lost 4 bases and 9 bases respectively, with 16 bases between them. DNA for the CDR3: TGCGCCAGCAGCCCGACTGGGTTGGGGGCTGAGCAGTTCTTC. Its translation is CASSPTGLGAEQFF.

This clonotype has just a few counts. V is TRBV2 and J is TRBJ2-1, with 8 nucleotides matching TRBD2. The CDR3 length is 13 residues. Unmatched junction bases numbered 5, after V lost 8 bases and J lost 5 bases. CDR1 and CDR2 (germline): SNHLY, FYNNEI. This chain's CDR3 is CASVQLADNEQFF. DNA for the CDR3: TGTGCCAGCGTACAACTAGCGGACAATGAGCAGTTCTTC.

This clonotype showed up just a few times. The chain is built from TRBV20-1 and TRBJ2-7; 10 bases match TRBD2. This CDR3 region has 13 residues. Trimming took 1 base from V and 6 from J; bases not matched to a gene: 3. The germline CDR1 and CDR2 sequences are DFQATT and SNEGSKA (reference sequence). DNA of the CDR3: TGCAGTGCTAGAGTGGGACTAGCGCTCGAGCAGTACTTC. Amino acid sequence: CSARVGLALEQYF.

This clonotype was counted a few times. The chain carries TRBV9 and TRBJ2-5; a weak D match, TRBD1 (5 bases). Germline CDR1 is SGDLS and CDR2 is YYNGEE. This CDR3 has 13 residues. V was trimmed by 3 bases and J by 2 bases, leaving 8 bases between them. The CDR3 spells CASSADIQETQYF. For the CDR3, the DNA is TGTGCCAGCAGCGCGGACATACAAGAGACCCAGTACTTC.